The TCR beta chain described here comes from a study of CD8 T cells in Susac syndrome. When the RNA was reverse transcribed, random hexamers were used with an input of roughly 0.45 to 1 ug. MiXCR, applied by TCRdb to the immunoSEQ multiplex PCR reads, yields one record per CDR3 protein. Of a few hundred thousand distinct CDR3 sequences in the sample, over 90% were seen once. The ends were cut back, 4 bases at V and 4 bases at J, with 16 bases in the middle. The CDR3 loop spans 14 amino acids. Germline CDR1 and CDR2: SQVTM and ANQGSEA. Sequencing used CD4+ T cells from PBMCs. The sequence came from a human donor with Susac syndrome. The chain combines TRBV29-1 with TRBJ1-1; D remains unclear. The CDR3 reads CSVGGIGGVTEAFF. As DNA, the CDR3 is TGCAGCGTTGGGGGAATTGGTGGGGTCACTGAAGCTTTCTTT.